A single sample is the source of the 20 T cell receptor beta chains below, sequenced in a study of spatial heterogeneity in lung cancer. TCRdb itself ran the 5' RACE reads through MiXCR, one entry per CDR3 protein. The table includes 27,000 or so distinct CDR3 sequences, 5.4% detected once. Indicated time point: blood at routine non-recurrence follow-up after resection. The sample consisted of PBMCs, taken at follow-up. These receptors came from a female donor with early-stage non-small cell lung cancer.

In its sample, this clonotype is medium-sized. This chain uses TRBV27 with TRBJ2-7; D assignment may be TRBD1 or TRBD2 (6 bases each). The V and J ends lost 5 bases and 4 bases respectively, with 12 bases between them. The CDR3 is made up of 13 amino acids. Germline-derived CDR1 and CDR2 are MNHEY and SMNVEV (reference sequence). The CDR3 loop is CASSQVGGYEQYF. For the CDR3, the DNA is TGTGCCAGCAGTCAAGTAGGGGGGTACGAGCAGTACTTC.

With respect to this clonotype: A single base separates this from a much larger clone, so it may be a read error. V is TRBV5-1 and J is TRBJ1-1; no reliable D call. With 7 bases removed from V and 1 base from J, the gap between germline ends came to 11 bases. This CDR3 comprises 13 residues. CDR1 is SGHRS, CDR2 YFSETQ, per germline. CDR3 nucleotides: TGCGCCAGCGGGGTCCCTCGGAACACTGAAGCTTTCTTT. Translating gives CASGVPRNTEAFF.

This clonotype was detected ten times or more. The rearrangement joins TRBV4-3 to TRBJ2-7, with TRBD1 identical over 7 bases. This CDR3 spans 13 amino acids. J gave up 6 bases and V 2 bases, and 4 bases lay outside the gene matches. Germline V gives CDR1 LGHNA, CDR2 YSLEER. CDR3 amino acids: CASSQIQGSEQYF. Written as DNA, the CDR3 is TGCGCCAGCAGCCAAATACAGGGGAGCGAGCAGTACTTC.

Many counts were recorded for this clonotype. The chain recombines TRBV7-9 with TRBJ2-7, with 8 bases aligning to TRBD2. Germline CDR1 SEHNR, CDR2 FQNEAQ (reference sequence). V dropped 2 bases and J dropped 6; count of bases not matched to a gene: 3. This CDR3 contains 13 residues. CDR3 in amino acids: CASSLNAGGEQYF. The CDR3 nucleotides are TGTGCCAGCAGCTTAAACGCGGGAGGCGAGCAGTACTTC.

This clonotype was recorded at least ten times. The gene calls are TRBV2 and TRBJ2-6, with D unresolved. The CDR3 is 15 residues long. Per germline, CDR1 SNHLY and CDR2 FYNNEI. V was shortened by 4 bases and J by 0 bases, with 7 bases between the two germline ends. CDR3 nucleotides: TGTGCCAGCAGTGTGACAAGCTCTGGGGCCAACGTCCTGACTTTC. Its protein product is CASSVTSSGANVLTF.

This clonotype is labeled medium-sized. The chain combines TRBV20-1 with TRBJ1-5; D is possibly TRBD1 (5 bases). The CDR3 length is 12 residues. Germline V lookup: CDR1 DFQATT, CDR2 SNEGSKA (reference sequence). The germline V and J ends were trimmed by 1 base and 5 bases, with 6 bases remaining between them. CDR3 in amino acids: CSARVGDQPQHF. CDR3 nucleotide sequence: TGCAGTGCTAGAGTAGGGGATCAGCCCCAGCATTTT.

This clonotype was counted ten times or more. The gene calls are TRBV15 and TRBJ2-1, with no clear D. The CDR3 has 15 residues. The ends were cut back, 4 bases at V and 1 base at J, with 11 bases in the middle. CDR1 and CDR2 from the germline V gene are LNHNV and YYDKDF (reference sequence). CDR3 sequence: CATSIRAGSYNEQFF. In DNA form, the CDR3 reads TGTGCCACCAGCATACGAGCCGGGTCCTACAATGAGCAGTTCTTC.

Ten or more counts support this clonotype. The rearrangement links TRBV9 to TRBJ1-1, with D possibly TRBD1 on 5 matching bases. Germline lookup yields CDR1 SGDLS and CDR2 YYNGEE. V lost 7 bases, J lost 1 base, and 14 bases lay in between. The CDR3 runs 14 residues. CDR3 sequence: CASRMEGPNTEAFF. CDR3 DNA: TGTGCCAGCCGAATGGAGGGGCCGAACACTGAAGCTTTCTTT.

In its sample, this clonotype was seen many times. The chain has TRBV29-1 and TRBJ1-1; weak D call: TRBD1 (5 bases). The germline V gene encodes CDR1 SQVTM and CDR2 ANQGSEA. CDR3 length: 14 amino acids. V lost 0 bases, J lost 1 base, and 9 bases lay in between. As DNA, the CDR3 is TGCAGCGTTGAAGATCTAGGGGAGAACACTGAAGCTTTCTTT. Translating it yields CSVEDLGENTEAFF.

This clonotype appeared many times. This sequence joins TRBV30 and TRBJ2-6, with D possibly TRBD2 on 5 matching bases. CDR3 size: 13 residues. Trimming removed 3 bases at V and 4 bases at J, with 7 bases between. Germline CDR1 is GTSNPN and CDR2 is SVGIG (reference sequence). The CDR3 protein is CAWRDSGANVLTF. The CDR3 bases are TGTGCCTGGAGGGACTCAGGGGCCAACGTCCTGACTTTC.

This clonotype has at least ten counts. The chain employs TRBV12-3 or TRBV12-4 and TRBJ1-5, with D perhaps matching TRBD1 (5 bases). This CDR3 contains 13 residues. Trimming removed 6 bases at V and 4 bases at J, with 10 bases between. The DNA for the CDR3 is TGTGCCAGCAGGAACGCAGGGAATCAGCCCCAGCATTTT. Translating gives CASRNAGNQPQHF.

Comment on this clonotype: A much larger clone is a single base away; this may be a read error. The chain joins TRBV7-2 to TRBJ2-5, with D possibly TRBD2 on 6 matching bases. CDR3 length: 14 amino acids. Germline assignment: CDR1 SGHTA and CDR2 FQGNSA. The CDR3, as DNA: TGTGCCAGCAGCTTCGGGAGCTTGGGAGAGACCCAGCACTTC. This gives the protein CASSFGSLGETQHF.

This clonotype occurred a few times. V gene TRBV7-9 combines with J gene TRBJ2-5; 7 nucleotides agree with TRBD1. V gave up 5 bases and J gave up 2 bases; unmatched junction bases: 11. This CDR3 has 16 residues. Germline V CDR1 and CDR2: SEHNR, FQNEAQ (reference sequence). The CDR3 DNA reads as TGTGCCAGCAGCCTTTTGATAAAGACAGGGCAAGAGACCCAGTACTTC. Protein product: CASSLLIKTGQETQYF.

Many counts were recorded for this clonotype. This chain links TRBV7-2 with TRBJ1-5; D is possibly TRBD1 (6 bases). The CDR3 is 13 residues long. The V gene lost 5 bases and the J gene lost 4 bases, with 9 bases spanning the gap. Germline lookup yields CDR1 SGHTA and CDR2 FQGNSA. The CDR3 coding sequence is TGTGCCAGCAGCCCGCAGGGGAATCAGCCCCAGCATTTT. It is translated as CASSPQGNQPQHF.

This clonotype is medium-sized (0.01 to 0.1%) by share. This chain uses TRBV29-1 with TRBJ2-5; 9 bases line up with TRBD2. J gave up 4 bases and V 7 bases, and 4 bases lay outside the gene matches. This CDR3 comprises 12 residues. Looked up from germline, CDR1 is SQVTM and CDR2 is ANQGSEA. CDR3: CSAQTSGETQYF. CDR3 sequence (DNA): TGCAGCGCACAGACTAGCGGAGAGACCCAGTACTTC.

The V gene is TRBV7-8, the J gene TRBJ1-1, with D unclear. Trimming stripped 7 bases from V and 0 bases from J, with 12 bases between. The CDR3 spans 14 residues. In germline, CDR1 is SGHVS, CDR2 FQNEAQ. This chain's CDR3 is CASTSRQMNTEAFF. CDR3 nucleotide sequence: TGTGCCAGCACCTCTAGGCAGATGAACACTGAAGCTTTCTTT.

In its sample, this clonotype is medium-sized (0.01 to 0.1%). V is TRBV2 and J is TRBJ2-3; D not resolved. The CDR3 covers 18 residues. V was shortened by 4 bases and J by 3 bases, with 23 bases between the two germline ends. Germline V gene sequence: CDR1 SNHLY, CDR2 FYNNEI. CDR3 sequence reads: CASSVFADWAPKTDTQYF. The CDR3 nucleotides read TGTGCCAGCAGTGTTTTTGCAGATTGGGCCCCAAAAACAGATACGCAGTATTTT.

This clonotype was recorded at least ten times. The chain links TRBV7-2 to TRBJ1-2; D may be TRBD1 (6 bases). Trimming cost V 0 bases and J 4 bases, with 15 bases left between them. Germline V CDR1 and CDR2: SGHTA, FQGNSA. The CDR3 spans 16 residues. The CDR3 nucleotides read TGTGCCAGCAGCTTAGCGGGTTCAGGGGTAGGCTATGGCTACACCTTC. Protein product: CASSLAGSGVGYGYTF. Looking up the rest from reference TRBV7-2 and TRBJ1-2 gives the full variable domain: GAGVSQSPSNKVTEKGKDVELRCDPISGHTALYWYRQSLGQGLEFLIYFQGNSAPDKSGLPSDRFSAERTGGSVSTLTIQRTQQEDSAVYLCASSLAGSGVGYGYTFGSGTRLTVV.

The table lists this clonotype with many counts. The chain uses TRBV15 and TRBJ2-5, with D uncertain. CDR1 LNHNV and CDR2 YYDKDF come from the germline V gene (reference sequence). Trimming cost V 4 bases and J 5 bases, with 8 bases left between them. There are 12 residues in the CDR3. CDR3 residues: CATSKTRETQYF. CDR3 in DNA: TGTGCCACCAGCAAGACGCGTGAGACCCAGTACTTC.

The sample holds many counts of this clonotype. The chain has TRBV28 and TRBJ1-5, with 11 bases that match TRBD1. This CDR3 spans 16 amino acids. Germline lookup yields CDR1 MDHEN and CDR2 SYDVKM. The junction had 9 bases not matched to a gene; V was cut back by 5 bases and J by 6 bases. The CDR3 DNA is TGTGCCAGCAGTCCCGGGACAGGGGGAAGGGGTCAGCCCCAGCATTTT. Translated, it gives CASSPGTGGRGQPQHF.